This T cell receptor (beta chain) was found in a study of blood T cell repertoires in COVID-19. Overall study context: The cDNA or gDNA used as material had been derived from T cells, B-cell-depleted T cells, or PBMCs.

The V gene end was trimmed by 3 bases and the J gene end by 0 bases; junction bases not matched to a gene: 10. CDR1 is LGHDT and CDR2 is YNNKEL in the germline V gene (reference sequence). The CDR3 has 19 amino acids. The table came from immunoSEQ multiplex PCR; TCRdb's copy has only in-frame clones and leaves some out. This sample has about 260,000 clones; about 85% occur once, and the top ten carry over 2%. The chain joins TRBV3-1 (or the pseudogene TRBV3-2) to TRBJ2-3; 12 positions agree with TRBD2. This clonotype was obtained from a woman between 45 and 60 years old who had recovered from COVID-19. The material sequenced was peripheral blood. The CDR3 sequence is CASSQGTSGFFYSTDTQYF. The CDR3 DNA follows: TGTGCCAGCAGCCAGGGGACTAGCGGGTTTTTCTATAGCACAGATACGCAGTATTTT.